A single sample gave rise to the 9 T cell receptor beta chains below, sequenced in a study of PD-L1 blockade in urothelial cancer (dated by TCRdb to between 2016 and 2019). The sample's time point label is to be understood as: peripheral blood 6 weeks after treatment start. The receptor library was made with the immunoSEQ multiplex PCR assay. TCRdb carries this immuneACCESS record with in-frame sequences only. Its versions omit some clonotypes, under half of them owing to an unresolved V gene in the studies checked, with the rest unexplained. This sample is represented by roughly 100,000 clones; approximately 87% of them were singletons. The top ten clonotypes cover around 7.7% of the sample. The material sequenced was PBMCs, taken around atezolizumab (anti-PD-L1) treatment. These TCRs come from a man in his 70s with urothelial cancer.

Only one count was recorded for this clone. The chain couples TRBV11-3 to TRBJ2-3, with 10 bases aligning to TRBD2. This CDR3 region has 16 residues. With V trimmed by 3 bases and J by 1 base, 4 bases remained unmatched. Germline lookup yields CDR1 SGHNT and CDR2 YENEEA. The CDR3 region is CASSFLAGARTDTQYF. CDR3 in DNA: TGTGCCAGCAGCTTCCTAGCGGGAGCACGCACAGATACGCAGTATTTT.

This chain links TRBV7-9 with TRBJ1-5; unclear D gene. V shed 7 bases and J shed 5 bases, with 12 bases lying between them. This CDR3 is built from 13 residues. Germline lookup yields CDR1 SEHNR and CDR2 FQNEAQ (reference sequence). The CDR3 loop is CASTLGVDQPQHF. The CDR3 DNA sequence: TGTGCCAGCACCCTCGGGGTAGATCAGCCCCAGCATTTT.

The gene calls are TRBV29-1 and TRBJ2-3, with TRBD1 identical over 9 bases. V was clipped by 5 bases and J by 0 bases; unmatched bases: 9. This CDR3 has 16 residues. Germline V gene data show CDR1 as SQVTM and CDR2 as ANQGSEA. CDR3 in amino acids: CSVTIRDRASTDTQYF. The CDR3 DNA sequence: TGCAGCGTTACCATCCGGGACAGGGCTAGCACAGATACGCAGTATTTT.

This chain uses TRBV10-3 with TRBJ2-7; 7 bases match TRBD1. After removal of 6 bases from V and 3 bases from J, the junction contained 8 bases not matched to a gene. The CDR3 runs 14 residues. CDR1 and CDR2 (germline): ENHRY, SYGVKD. The CDR3 sequence is CAIRDRVEGYEQYF. The CDR3 DNA reads TGTGCCATCAGAGACAGGGTCGAAGGCTACGAGCAGTACTTC.

This clone was seen more than once but under ten times. This chain joins TRBV7-9 and TRBJ2-1, with 7 bases identical to TRBD1. V lost 5 bases to trimming and J lost 10 bases; unmatched junction nucleotides: 5. The CDR3 runs 12 residues. Germline values: CDR1 SEHNR, CDR2 FQNEAQ (reference sequence). DNA for the CDR3: TGTGCCAGCAGCGACAGGGTGCACGAGCAGTTCTTC. Protein: CASSDRVHEQFF.

The chain links TRBV2 to TRBJ2-2; the match to TRBD1 covers 8 bases. Per the germline V gene, CDR1 is SNHLY and CDR2 is FYNNEI. Trimming at V came to 7 bases and at J to 3 bases, leaving 7 bases not matched to a gene. There are 15 residues in the CDR3. The CDR3 DNA reads TGTGCCAGCAAGGCGGGACAGGTGTACACCGGGGAGCTGTTTTTT. Protein product: CASKAGQVYTGELFF.

V usage is TRBV9 and J usage is TRBJ2-2; 10 bases match TRBD2. Germline lookup yields CDR1 SGDLS and CDR2 YYNGEE. The CDR3 is 17 amino acids. V shed 4 bases, J shed 0 bases, and the junction held 6 bases outside the gene matches. The CDR3 bases are TGTGCCAGCAGCCTAGAAGCGGGGGGGGCGAACACCGGGGAGCTGTTTTTT. It translates to CASSLEAGGANTGELFF. The whole variable domain, remainder taken from reference TRBV9 and TRBJ2-2, is DSGVTQTPKHLITATGQRVTLRCSPRSGDLSVYWYQQSLDQGLQFLIQYYNGEERAKGNILERFSAQQFPDLHSELNLSSLELGDSALYFCASSLEAGGANTGELFFGEGSRLTVL.

J is TRBJ2-3 and V is TRBV14; 7 bases are shared with TRBD2. This CDR3 spans 16 amino acids. Germline V gene lookup returns CDR1 SGHDN and CDR2 FVKESK. V lost 3 bases and J lost 5; bases outside the gene matches: 11. CDR3 residues: CASSQDGRLALDTQYF. CDR3 coding DNA: TGTGCCAGCAGCCAGGACGGGCGACTAGCCTTAGATACGCAGTATTTT.

This clone was observed a few times. This chain uses TRBV6-1 with TRBJ2-1, with D possibly being TRBD1 (10 bases). CDR1 is MNHNS, CDR2 SASEGT, per germline. The ends were cut back, 2 bases at V and 6 bases at J, with 26 bases in the middle. This CDR3 spans 19 amino acids. The CDR3 coding sequence is TGTGCCAGCAGTGAACGGACAGGGGGTTTGGTAGCGGGAGTCAATGAGCAGTTCTTC. Translation gives CASSERTGGLVAGVNEQFF.